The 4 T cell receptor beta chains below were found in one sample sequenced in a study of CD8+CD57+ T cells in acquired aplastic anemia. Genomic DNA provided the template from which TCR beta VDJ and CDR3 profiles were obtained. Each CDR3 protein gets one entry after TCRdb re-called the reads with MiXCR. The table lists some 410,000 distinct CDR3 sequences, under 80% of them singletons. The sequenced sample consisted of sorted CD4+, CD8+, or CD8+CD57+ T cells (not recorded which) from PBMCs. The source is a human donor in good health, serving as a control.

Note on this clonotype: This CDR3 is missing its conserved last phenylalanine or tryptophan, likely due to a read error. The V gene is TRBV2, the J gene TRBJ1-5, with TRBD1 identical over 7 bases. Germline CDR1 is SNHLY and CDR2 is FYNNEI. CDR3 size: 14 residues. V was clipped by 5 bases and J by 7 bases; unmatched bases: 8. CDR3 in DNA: TGTGCCAGCAGTTTAGACAGGGCAGGGCAGCCCCAGCATATT. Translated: CASSLDRAGQPQHI.

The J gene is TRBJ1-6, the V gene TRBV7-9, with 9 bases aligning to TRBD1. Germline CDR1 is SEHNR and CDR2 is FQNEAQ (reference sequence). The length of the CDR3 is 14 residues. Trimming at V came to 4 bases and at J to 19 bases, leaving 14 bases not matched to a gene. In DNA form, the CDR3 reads TGTGCCAGCAGCTCAGGACAGGGGATGTACGAGCAGCACTTT. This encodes CASSSGQGMYEQHF.

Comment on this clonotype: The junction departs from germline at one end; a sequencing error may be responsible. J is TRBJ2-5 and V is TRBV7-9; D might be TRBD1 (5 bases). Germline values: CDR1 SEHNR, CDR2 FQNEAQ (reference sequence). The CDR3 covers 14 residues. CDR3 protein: CASSLELGHETQYF. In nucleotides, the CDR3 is TGCGCCAGCAGCTTGGAACTGGGGCACGAGACCCAGTACTTC.

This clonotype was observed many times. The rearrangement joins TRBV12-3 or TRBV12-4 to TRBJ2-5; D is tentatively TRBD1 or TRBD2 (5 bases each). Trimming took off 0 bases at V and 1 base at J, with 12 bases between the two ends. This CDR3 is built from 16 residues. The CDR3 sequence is CASSLAMGRIQETQYF. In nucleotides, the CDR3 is TGTGCCAGCAGTTTAGCCATGGGACGGATCCAAGAGACCCAGTACTTC.